These 18 T cell receptor beta chains came from one sample sequenced in a study of radiation and T cells in renal cell carcinoma. As for time point: blood 2 weeks post-SBRT. Indicated treatment: 15 Gy SBRT to primary tumor, nephrectomy 4 weeks later. Here immunoSEQ multiplex PCR was the method, and the copy in TCRdb shows in-frame clones only, minus some. The sample includes some 150,000 clones, around 90% seen only once; the top ten take over 10%. The sample here was blood, taken from a patient whose treatment included radiotherapy and nephrectomy. The receptors stem from a woman in her forties or fifties with renal cell carcinoma.

The V and J genes are TRBV29-1 and TRBJ2-6; possible D gene TRBD1, 5 bases. Germline V gene lookup returns CDR1 SQVTM and CDR2 ANQGSEA. The CDR3 totals 13 residues. V was trimmed by 7 bases and J by 1 base, leaving 8 bases between them. CDR3 in DNA: TGCAGCGCCCAGGGTTCTGGGGCCAACGTCCTGACTTTC. Translating gives CSAQGSGANVLTF.

The V and J genes are TRBV5-1 and TRBJ2-7; D might be TRBD2 (5 bases). Germline loops: CDR1 SGHRS, CDR2 YFSETQ. This CDR3 has 12 amino acids. V was cut by 0 bases and J by 5 bases, with 6 bases left in between. The DNA for the CDR3 is TGCGCCAGCAGCTTGGGAGCGGACGAGCAGTACTTC. Translation gives CASSLGADEQYF.

V gene TRBV10-3 combines with J gene TRBJ1-4, with TRBD1 identical over 7 bases. This CDR3 has 13 residues. Germline trimming cut 6 bases from V and 4 bases from J; bases unmatched to any gene: 2. Germline V gene sequence: CDR1 ENHRY, CDR2 SYGVKD. This chain's CDR3 is CAISGTDNEKLFF. The DNA for the CDR3 is TGTGCCATCAGCGGGACAGATAATGAAAAACTGTTTTTT.

In this sample, this clone turned up a few times. The chain couples TRBV14 to TRBJ1-4; the D is unclear. Germline lookup yields CDR1 SGHDN and CDR2 FVKESK. The CDR3 consists of 15 residues. The germline V and J ends were trimmed by 1 base and 4 bases, with 10 bases remaining between them. CDR3 in amino acids: CASSQVMGFNEKLFF. In nucleotides, the CDR3 is TGTGCCAGCAGCCAAGTAATGGGGTTTAATGAAAAACTGTTTTTT.

The chain combines TRBV10-3 with TRBJ2-2; TRBD2 matches 7 bases. Germline-derived CDR1 and CDR2 are ENHRY and SYGVKD. The J segment lost 4 bases and the V segment lost 4 bases, leaving 9 bases of the junction unmatched. CDR3 size: 16 residues. CDR3 region: CAISAGAGRFTGELFF. CDR3 nucleotide sequence: TGTGCCATCAGTGCAGGAGCGGGGAGGTTCACCGGGGAGCTGTTTTTT.

The chain has TRBV2 and TRBJ2-3; D remains ambiguous. Trimming cost V 5 bases and J 7 bases, with 7 bases left between them. Germline V gene sequence: CDR1 SNHLY, CDR2 FYNNEI. There are 11 residues in the CDR3. In DNA form, the CDR3 reads TGTGCCAGCAGTTTGGGGAATACGCAGTATTTT. This gives the protein CASSLGNTQYF.

The chain combines TRBV5-4 with TRBJ2-7; perhaps TRBD2 as D (5 bases). V gave up 0 bases and J gave up 0 bases, with 10 bases separating them. CDR1 and CDR2 from the germline V gene are SGHNT and YYREEE (reference sequence). The CDR3 is made up of 15 amino acids. The CDR3 protein is CASSLDSGNSYEQYF. The CDR3 nucleotides are TGTGCCAGCAGCTTGGACAGCGGTAACTCCTACGAGCAGTACTTC.

The genes are TRBV7-8 and TRBJ2-7; a possible D gene is TRBD1 (5 bases). The V gene's germline CDR1 is SGHVS and CDR2 FQNEAQ. This CDR3 region has 13 residues. The germline V and J ends were trimmed by 2 bases and 2 bases, with 7 bases remaining between them. The CDR3 coding sequence is TGTGCCAGCAGCTTAAGACAGACCTACGAGCAGTACTTC. Amino acid sequence: CASSLRQTYEQYF.

The chain recombines TRBV2 with TRBJ1-2; D call uncertain. The CDR3 loop spans 15 amino acids. Germline CDR1 and CDR2: SNHLY and FYNNEI. The V and J ends lost 2 bases and 0 bases respectively, with 10 bases between them. Here the CDR3 reads CASSELRAPNYGYTF. Here the CDR3 DNA reads TGTGCCAGCAGTGAACTACGGGCCCCTAACTATGGCTACACCTTC.

V is TRBV4-1 and J is TRBJ2-3; D not resolved. Germline CDR1 reads MGHRA; CDR2 reads YSYEKL. This CDR3 spans 13 amino acids. The V end lost 2 bases, the J end lost 3 bases, and 6 bases lay between the germline ends. CDR3 protein: CASSQPGTDTQYF. The DNA of the CDR3 is TGCGCCAGCAGCCAACCCGGGACAGATACGCAGTATTTT.

The chain joins TRBV18 to TRBJ1-5, with TRBD1 as a possible D gene (5 bases). The length of the CDR3 is 15 residues. Germline V gives CDR1 KGHSH, CDR2 LQKENI. The germline V and J ends were trimmed by 1 base and 1 base, with 8 bases remaining between them. Here the CDR3 reads CASSPLSGSNQPQHF. As DNA, the CDR3 is TGTGCCAGCTCACCACTATCAGGGAGCAATCAGCCCCAGCATTTT.

This chain joins TRBV9 and TRBJ2-1; either TRBD1 or TRBD2 may supply D (5 bases each). The CDR3 covers 16 residues. The V end lost 4 bases, the J end lost 7 bases, and 21 bases lay between the germline ends. Per the germline V gene, CDR1 is SGDLS and CDR2 is YYNGEE. DNA for the CDR3: TGTGCCAGCAGCCTGTCCGTAACCGGGACGGATAATGAGCAGTTCTTC. Protein product: CASSLSVTGTDNEQFF.

The chain is built from TRBV27 and TRBJ1-1; D not certain. CDR1 is MNHEY and CDR2 is SMNVEV in the germline V gene (reference sequence). Deletions cut 5 bases from V and 4 bases from J, with 11 bases between. CDR3 length equals 13 residues. The CDR3 sequence: CASSRWEGTEAFF. CDR3 in DNA: TGTGCCAGCAGTCGGTGGGAGGGCACTGAAGCTTTCTTT.

The rearrangement uses TRBV28 and TRBJ1-2; perhaps TRBD1 as D (5 bases). With 3 bases removed from V and 5 bases from J, the gap between germline ends came to 16 bases. CDR1 MDHEN and CDR2 SYDVKM come from the germline V gene. The CDR3 is made up of 15 amino acids. CDR3 in DNA: TGTGCCAGCAGTTTGACAGTAGTTGATTGGTATGGCTACACCTTC. Translating it yields CASSLTVVDWYGYTF.

A few counts support this clone. The chain employs TRBV5-6 and TRBJ2-5; 8 bases map to TRBD1. CDR3 size: 15 residues. J lost 3 bases, V lost 0 bases, and 4 bases had no gene match. Germline lookup yields CDR1 SGHDT and CDR2 YYEEEE. The CDR3 loop is CASSLARTGKETQYF. CDR3 sequence (DNA): TGTGCCAGCAGCTTGGCGAGGACAGGGAAAGAGACCCAGTACTTC.

The genes are TRBV4-1 and TRBJ1-1; D might be TRBD1 (5 bases). The CDR3 is 13 residues long. The V end lost 6 bases, the J end lost 4 bases, and 12 bases lay between the germline ends. Germline CDR1 and CDR2: MGHRA and YSYEKL. DNA for the CDR3: TGCGCCAGCAGACCCTGGGGGGGCACTGAAGCTTTCTTT. Its translation is CASRPWGGTEAFF.

The V and J genes are TRBV7-9 and TRBJ2-2; 11 bases agree with TRBD2. The CDR3 extends over 17 amino acids. CDR1 is SEHNR and CDR2 is FQNEAQ in the germline V gene (reference sequence). With V trimmed by 6 bases and J by 0 bases, 6 bases remained unmatched. The CDR3 region is CASRSLAGGPNTGELFF. CDR3 nucleotides: TGTGCCAGCAGGTCCCTAGCGGGGGGACCGAACACCGGGGAGCTGTTTTTT.

The J gene is TRBJ1-1, the V gene TRBV13, with a weak D call TRBD1 (5 bases). CDR1 and CDR2 from the germline V gene are PRHDT and FYEKMQ (reference sequence). The CDR3 loop spans 13 amino acids. V shed 4 bases and J shed 11 bases, with 17 bases lying between them. Written as DNA, the CDR3 is TGTGCCAGCAGCTCGGGGCCTTCGGGAGAGGCTTTCTTT. Its translation is CASSSGPSGEAFF.